This entry describes one T cell receptor (beta chain). The target antigen is unknown. One junction end does not reproduce the germline sequence, and a read error may be involved. The iRepertoire nested amplicon-rescue multiplex PCR amplified TCR alpha and beta CDR3s from RNA. From the multiplex PCR reads, TCRdb called clonotypes with MiXCR, one entry per CDR3 protein. The repertoire includes around 100,000 distinct CDR3 sequences, roughly 30% of them detected once, and 44% sits in the top ten. This record belongs to a study of glioma-infiltrating T cells. Study findings and constraints: Non-neoplastic patients had below-expected tissue-blood divergence, while all gliomas exceeded expectation. Only very few CDR3 sequences appeared in both tissue and blood.

Germline values: CDR1 SGHTA, CDR2 FQGTGA. This CDR3 region has 13 residues. The sample taken for sequencing was glioma tissue, nonneoplastic brain tissue, or PBMCs (not recorded which). The J gene is TRBJ2-1, the V gene TRBV7-3, with no clear D. The sequence derives from a human donor with low-grade glioma or glioblastoma, undergoing nonglioma brain surgery, or in good health (not recorded which). CDR3 protein: CANSLSSYNEHFF. CDR3 bases: TGTGCCAACAGTCTTTCCTCCTACAATGAGCACTTCTTC.